Given below is one T cell receptor (beta chain) in context. The antigen is unknown. CD8+ and CD4+ T cells from blood underwent TCR beta sequencing. It was negative isolation that provided the CD8+ and CD4+ T cells, whereas TEMRA cells were enriched by FACS. This entry comes from a study of CD8 T cells in Susac syndrome. Broader study findings: The study recognized that its TCR sequencing and HLA analysis covered a relatively small number of individuals.

RNA, at about 0.45 to 1 ug, was reverse transcribed with random hexamers. The TCR beta CDR3 was amplified by immunoSEQ multiplex PCR across 54 Vbeta, 13 Jbeta. TCRdb re-derived calls from the immunoSEQ multiplex PCR reads in MiXCR, one entry per CDR3 protein. The data show about 210,000 distinct CDR3 sequences, around 96% seen once. This CDR3 contains 12 residues. V trimming: 6 bases; J trimming: 2 bases; junction bases outside the gene matches: 4. The germline V gene has CDR1 SQVTM and CDR2 ANQGSEA. The sequencing input was CD4+ T cells from PBMCs. The chain is built from TRBV29-1 and TRBJ2-7; 7 bases match TRBD1. The source of this sequence is a human donor with multiple sclerosis. CDR3 loop: CSVAGTAYEQYF. DNA for the CDR3: TGCAGCGTCGCCGGGACAGCCTACGAGCAGTACTTC.